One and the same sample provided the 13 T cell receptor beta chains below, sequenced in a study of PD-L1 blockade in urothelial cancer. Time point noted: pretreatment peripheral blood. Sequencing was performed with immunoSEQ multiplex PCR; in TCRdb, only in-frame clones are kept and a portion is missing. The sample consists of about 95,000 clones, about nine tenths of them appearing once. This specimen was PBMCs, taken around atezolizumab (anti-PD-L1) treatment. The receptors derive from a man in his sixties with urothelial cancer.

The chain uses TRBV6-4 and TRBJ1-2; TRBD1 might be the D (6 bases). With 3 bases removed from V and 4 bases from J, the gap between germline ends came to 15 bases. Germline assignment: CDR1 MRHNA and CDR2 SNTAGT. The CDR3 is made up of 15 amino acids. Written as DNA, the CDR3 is TGTGCCAGCAGTGAACAGGGACAAGGTTTCTATGGCTACACCTTC. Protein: CASSEQGQGFYGYTF.

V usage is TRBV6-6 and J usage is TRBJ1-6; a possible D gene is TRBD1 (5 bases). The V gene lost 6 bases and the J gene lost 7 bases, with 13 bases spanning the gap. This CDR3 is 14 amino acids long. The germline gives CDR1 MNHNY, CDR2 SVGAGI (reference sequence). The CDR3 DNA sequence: TGTGCCAGCAGCCCGACAGTTTTAAATTCACCCCTCCACTTT. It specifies CASSPTVLNSPLHF.

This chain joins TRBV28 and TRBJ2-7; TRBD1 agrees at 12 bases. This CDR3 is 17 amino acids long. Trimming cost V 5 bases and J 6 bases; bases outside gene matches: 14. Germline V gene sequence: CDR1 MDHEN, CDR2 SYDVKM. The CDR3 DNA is TGTGCCAGCAGTCTGGTTACCCAGGGGACAGGGGGCAGCGAGCAGTACTTC. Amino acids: CASSLVTQGTGGSEQYF.

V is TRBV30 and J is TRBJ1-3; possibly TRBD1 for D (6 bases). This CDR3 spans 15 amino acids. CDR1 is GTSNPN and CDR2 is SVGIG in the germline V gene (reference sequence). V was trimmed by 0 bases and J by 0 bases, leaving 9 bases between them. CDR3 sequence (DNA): TGTGCCTGGAGTGTCGTCAGGGGCTCTGGAAACACCATATATTTT. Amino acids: CAWSVVRGSGNTIYF.

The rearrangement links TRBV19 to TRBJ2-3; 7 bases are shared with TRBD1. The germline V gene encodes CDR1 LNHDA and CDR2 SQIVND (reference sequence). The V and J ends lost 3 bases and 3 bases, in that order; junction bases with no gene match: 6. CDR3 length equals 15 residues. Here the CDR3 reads CASSMVAGGTDTQYF. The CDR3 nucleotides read TGTGCCAGTAGTATGGTGGCAGGGGGTACAGATACGCAGTATTTT.

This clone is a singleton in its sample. Written as DNA, the CDR3 is TGTGCCAGCAGTGAAAGTGGGTCAGGGGGGCTAGGCTACACCTTC. Amino acid sequence: CASSESGSGGLGYTF. V and J are TRBV6-1 and TRBJ1-2; 7 nucleotides agree with TRBD1. The CDR3 covers 15 residues. With V trimmed by 2 bases and J by 8 bases, 11 bases remained unmatched. Germline-derived CDR1 and CDR2 are MNHNS and SASEGT.

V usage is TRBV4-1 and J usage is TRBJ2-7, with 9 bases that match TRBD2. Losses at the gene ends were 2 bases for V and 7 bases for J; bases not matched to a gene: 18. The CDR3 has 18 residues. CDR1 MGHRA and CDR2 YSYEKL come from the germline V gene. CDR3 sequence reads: CASSQPTRGGNTGSEQYF. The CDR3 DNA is TGCGCCAGCAGCCAACCTACGCGGGGGGGAAACACTGGATCGGAGCAGTACTTC.

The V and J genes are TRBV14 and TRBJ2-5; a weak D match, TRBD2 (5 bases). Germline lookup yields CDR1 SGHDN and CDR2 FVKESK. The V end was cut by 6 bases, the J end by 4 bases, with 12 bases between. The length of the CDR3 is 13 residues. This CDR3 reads CASSPVLVETQYF. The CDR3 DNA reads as TGTGCCAGCAGTCCAGTACTAGTAGAGACCCAGTACTTC.

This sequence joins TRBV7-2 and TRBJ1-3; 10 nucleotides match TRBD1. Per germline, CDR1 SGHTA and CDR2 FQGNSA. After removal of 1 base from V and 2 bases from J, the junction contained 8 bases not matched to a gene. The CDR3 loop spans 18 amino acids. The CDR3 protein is CASSLVWGQGTTGNTIYF. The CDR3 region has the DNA TGTGCCAGCAGCTTAGTATGGGGACAGGGGACAACTGGAAACACCATATATTTT.

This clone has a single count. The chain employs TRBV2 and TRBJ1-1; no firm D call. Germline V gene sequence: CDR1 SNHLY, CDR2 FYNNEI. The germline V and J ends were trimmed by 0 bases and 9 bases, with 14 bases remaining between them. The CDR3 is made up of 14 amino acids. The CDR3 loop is CASSEALKSHKAFF. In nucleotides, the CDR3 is TGTGCCAGCAGTGAAGCGCTTAAATCACACAAAGCTTTCTTT.

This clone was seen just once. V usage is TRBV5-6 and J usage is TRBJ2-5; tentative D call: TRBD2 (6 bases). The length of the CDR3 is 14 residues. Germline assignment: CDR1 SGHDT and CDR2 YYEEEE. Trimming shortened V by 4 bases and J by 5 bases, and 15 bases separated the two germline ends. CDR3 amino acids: CASSLALAMETQYF. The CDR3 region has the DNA TGTGCCAGCAGCCTAGCTCTAGCGATGGAGACCCAGTACTTC.

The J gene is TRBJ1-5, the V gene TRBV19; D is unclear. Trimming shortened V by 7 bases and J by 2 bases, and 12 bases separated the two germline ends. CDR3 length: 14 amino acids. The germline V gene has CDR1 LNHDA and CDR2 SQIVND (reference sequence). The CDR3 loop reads CASTPRLGNQPQHF. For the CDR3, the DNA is TGTGCCAGTACCCCGAGGTTGGGCAATCAGCCCCAGCATTTT. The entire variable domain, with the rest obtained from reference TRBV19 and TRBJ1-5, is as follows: DGGITQSPKYLFRKEGQNVTLSCEQNLNHDAMYWYRQDPGQGLRLIYYSQIVNDFQKGDIAEGYSVSREKKESFPLTVTSAQKNPTAFYLCASTPRLGNQPQHFGDGTRLSIL.

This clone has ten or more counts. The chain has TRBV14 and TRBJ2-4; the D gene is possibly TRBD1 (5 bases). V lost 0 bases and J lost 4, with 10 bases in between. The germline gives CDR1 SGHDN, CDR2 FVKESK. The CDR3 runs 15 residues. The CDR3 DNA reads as TGTGCCAGCAGCCAAGAAGGCAGGGTTAAAAACATTCAGTACTTC. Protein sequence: CASSQEGRVKNIQYF.